This T cell receptor (beta chain) came from a study of graft-versus-host responses after intestinal transplantation. The wider study: Recipients had multivisceral, liver-intestinal, or isolated intestinal transplants. Recipients were all induced with anti-thymocyte globulin, then given tacrolimus and steroids for around three years.

With 3 bases removed from V and 9 bases from J, the gap between germline ends came to 23 bases. This CDR3 has 16 residues. CDR1 is SGHTA and CDR2 is FQGTGA in the germline V gene. Points from the study as a whole: Recipient marrow held GvH clones, some first seen in ileum or blood.

This clone was seen only a few times. Its antigen is unknown. Method: immunoSEQ multiplex PCR; TCRdb's copy keeps in-frame clones and lacks some. The sample consists of about 9,500 clones, over 75% of them appearing once. The sequenced sample was PBMCs, obtained more than 230 days after intestinal transplant. V is TRBV7-3 and J is TRBJ1-2, with D tentatively TRBD1 (6 bases). This TCR derives from a human patient who received an intestinal transplant, so some T cells may come from the graft donor. The CDR3 loop reads CASSFTTDNRAVSYTF. In DNA form, the CDR3 reads TGTGCCAGCAGCTTCACAACCGACAACAGGGCCGTAAGCTACACCTTC.